This TCR beta chain was profiled in a study of shared clonotypes between healthy human individuals. The CDR3 loop spans 14 amino acids. Germline-derived CDR1 and CDR2 are MGHRA and YSYEKL. Trimming left V 6 bases short and J 5 bases short, with 17 bases between. Some clones are missing from TCRdb's copy, which holds only in-frame ones; the method was immunoSEQ multiplex PCR. The data hold some 700,000 clones, with 90% observed a single time. The source of this sequence is a man aged 18 to 30 in good health. Some clones in this sample may be carry-over from other donors' samples. The V gene is TRBV4-1, the J gene TRBJ2-7; no clear D gene. Sequenced: memory CD8+ T cells from PBMCs. This sample's subset: CD45RO+ cells pooled with CCR7-negative TemRA cells. DNA for the CDR3: TGCGCCAGCAGTCGCACGCCCCCGGGCAACGAGCAGTACTTC. It is translated as CASSRTPPGNEQYF.